The 26 T cell receptor beta chains below were found in one sample sequenced in a study of blood T cell repertoires in COVID-19. The protocol was immunoSEQ multiplex PCR, while the TCRdb copy is restricted to in-frame clones and leaves out a portion. This table has 65,000 to 75,000 clones, around nine tenths appearing once. Sequencing input: peripheral blood. The receptors stem from a man in his forties or fifties with acute or convalescent COVID-19.

The V and J genes are TRBV19 and TRBJ2-3, with D perhaps matching TRBD1 (5 bases). CDR3 length: 12 residues. In germline, CDR1 is LNHDA, CDR2 SQIVND (reference sequence). Deletions cut 11 bases from V and 2 bases from J, with 11 bases between. In nucleotides, the CDR3 is TGTGCCGCAGGACACCACACAGATACGCAGTATTTT. It codes for CAAGHHTDTQYF.

This chain connects TRBV4-2 to TRBJ1-1; possible D gene TRBD1, 6 bases. V was pared by 0 bases and J by 8 bases, with 10 bases between. Looked up from germline, CDR1 is LGHNA and CDR2 is YNFKEQ. This CDR3 comprises 13 residues. The CDR3: CASSQERGTEAFF. CDR3 sequence (DNA): TGTGCCAGCAGCCAAGAACGAGGGACAGAAGCTTTCTTT.

The chain uses TRBV19 and TRBJ2-2, with no clear D. Germline lookup yields CDR1 LNHDA and CDR2 SQIVND (reference sequence). Trimming shortened V by 4 bases and J by 5 bases, and 20 bases separated the two germline ends. The CDR3 runs to 17 residues. The CDR3 DNA follows: TGTGCCAGTAGTAATATATTCTCTAGATTGTCAACCGGGGAGCTGTTTTTT. As protein: CASSNIFSRLSTGELFF.

This clone was recorded many times. This chain joins TRBV20-1 and TRBJ2-5; a weak D match, TRBD2 (6 bases). There are 15 residues in the CDR3. Trimming pared 3 bases from V and 2 bases from J, leaving 16 bases between. Germline assignment: CDR1 DFQATT and CDR2 SNEGSKA (reference sequence). The CDR3 DNA sequence: TGCAGTGCTAGTGAGGCGGGGATGACTCAAGAGACCCAGTACTTC. This gives the protein CSASEAGMTQETQYF.

This sequence joins TRBV3-1 (or the pseudogene TRBV3-2) and TRBJ2-2; 9 nucleotides agree with TRBD2. V shed 3 bases, J shed 6 bases, and the junction held 8 bases outside the gene matches. Germline loops: CDR1 LGHDT, CDR2 YNNKEL (reference sequence). This CDR3 spans 16 amino acids. The CDR3 nucleotides read TGTGCCAGCAGCCATAGTAGCGGGGGCCCTCCCGGGGAGCTGTTTTTT. Its protein is CASSHSSGGPPGELFF.

V is TRBV9 and J is TRBJ1-3; possible D gene TRBD1, 6 bases. This CDR3 has 16 amino acids. The V and J ends lost 0 bases and 4 bases respectively, with 14 bases between them. Germline CDR1 and CDR2: SGDLS and YYNGEE. DNA for the CDR3: TGTGCCAGCAGCGTAGGGGGGAACAGGGAAGGAAACACCATATATTTT. Amino acids: CASSVGGNREGNTIYF. Using reference TRBV9 and TRBJ1-3 for the parts outside the CDR3, the full variable domain is DSGVTQTPKHLITATGQRVTLRCSPRSGDLSVYWYQQSLDQGLQFLIQYYNGEERAKGNILERFSAQQFPDLHSELNLSSLELGDSALYFCASSVGGNREGNTIYFGEGSWLTVV.

V is TRBV9 and J is TRBJ2-5, with 7 bases matching TRBD2. V dropped 0 bases and J dropped 3; count of bases not matched to a gene: 5. Germline CDR1 is SGDLS and CDR2 is YYNGEE. The CDR3 length is 15 residues. The CDR3 spells CASSVGSGAKETQYF. Here the CDR3 DNA reads TGTGCCAGCAGCGTAGGCAGCGGGGCCAAAGAGACCCAGTACTTC.

V gene TRBV7-2 combines with J gene TRBJ2-3; no definite D call. Germline-derived CDR1 and CDR2 are SGHTA and FQGNSA. V was cut by 5 bases and J by 2 bases, with 17 bases left in between. There are 16 residues in the CDR3. The CDR3 sequence: CASSPGRQSITDTQYF. CDR3 bases: TGTGCCAGCAGCCCAGGCCGTCAGTCTATCACAGATACGCAGTATTTT.

The genes are TRBV28 and TRBJ1-3; D call uncertain. This CDR3 spans 11 amino acids. The germline V gene encodes CDR1 MDHEN and CDR2 SYDVKM. V lost 8 bases, J lost 3 bases, and 5 bases lay in between. The CDR3 here is CASLGGNTIYF. As DNA, the CDR3 is TGTGCCAGCCTAGGTGGAAACACCATATATTTT.

The V call is TRBV21-1, the J call TRBJ2-3; TRBD1, the table's D call, was not compared with the DNA. TRBV21-1 has pseudogene status. The CDR3 is made up of 15 amino acids. The CDR3 DNA reads TGTGCCAGCAGCAAGCGGAGGGGGCATTCAGATACGCAGTATTTT. This encodes CASSKRRGHSDTQYF.

This chain connects TRBV15 to TRBJ1-2; tentatively, D is TRBD1 (6 bases). The CDR3 length is 14 residues. Germline-derived CDR1 and CDR2 are LNHNV and YYDKDF (reference sequence). With 5 bases removed from V and 4 bases from J, the gap between germline ends came to 14 bases. The CDR3 here is CATSGGKGSYGYTF. The CDR3 coding sequence is TGTGCCACCAGCGGGGGCAAGGGAAGCTATGGCTACACCTTC.

Concerning this clone: Within the sample, other DNA sequences also encode this same CDR3. V usage is TRBV11-2 and J usage is TRBJ2-1, with no clear D. The CDR3 length is 12 residues. The germline V gene encodes CDR1 SGHAT and CDR2 FQNNGV. Deletions cut 5 bases from V and 7 bases from J, with 9 bases between. The CDR3 protein is CASSHRDNEQFF. The CDR3 DNA reads TGTGCCAGCAGCCACCGAGATAATGAGCAGTTCTTC.

V usage is TRBV28 and J usage is TRBJ1-3; 8 nucleotides line up with TRBD1. Per the germline V gene, CDR1 is MDHEN and CDR2 is SYDVKM. This CDR3 region has 14 residues. The junction had 5 bases not matched to a gene; V was cut back by 6 bases and J by 4 bases. For the CDR3, the DNA is TGTGCCAGCAGCATTACAGGGGGAGGAAACACCATATATTTT. Protein: CASSITGGGNTIYF.

The rearrangement uses TRBV6-5 and TRBJ2-5, with 7 bases identical to TRBD2. Germline CDR1 MNHEY, CDR2 SVGAGI. Unmatched junction bases numbered 7, after V lost 6 bases and J lost 0 bases. There are 15 residues in the CDR3. CDR3 sequence reads: CASRQGLTYQETQYF. DNA for the CDR3: TGTGCCAGCAGGCAGGGACTAACGTACCAAGAGACCCAGTACTTC.

This chain uses TRBV9 with TRBJ2-2; 8 nucleotides match TRBD2. The CDR3 is made up of 17 amino acids. Germline values: CDR1 SGDLS, CDR2 YYNGEE. V gave up 4 bases and J gave up 5 bases; unmatched junction bases: 13. In DNA form, the CDR3 reads TGTGCCAGCAGCCCCCGGGGGGCTAGCGGGTGGACCGGGGAGCTGTTTTTT. It is translated as CASSPRGASGWTGELFF. Filled out from reference TRBV9 and TRBJ2-2, the complete variable domain reads DSGVTQTPKHLITATGQRVTLRCSPRSGDLSVYWYQQSLDQGLQFLIQYYNGEERAKGNILERFSAQQFPDLHSELNLSSLELGDSALYFCASSPRGASGWTGELFFGEGSRLTVL.

The gene calls are TRBV5-8 and TRBJ1-5; no clear D gene. V lost 5 bases and J 1 base, leaving 13 bases between the germline ends. The CDR3 has 15 amino acids. The V gene's germline CDR1 is SGHTS and CDR2 YDEGEE. CDR3: CASRPRFGSNQPQHF. The CDR3 DNA reads as TGTGCCAGCAGGCCGCGGTTTGGAAGCAATCAGCCCCAGCATTTT.

The CDR3 coding sequence is TGTGCCAGCAGTGAACTGGCCCCAACAGGGAATGTTGGTGAAAAACTGTTTTTT. It yields the protein CASSELAPTGNVGEKLFF. V is TRBV6-1 and J is TRBJ1-4; tentative D call: TRBD1 (6 bases). CDR1 and CDR2 (germline): MNHNS, SASEGT. The length of the CDR3 is 18 residues. V lost 2 bases and J lost 7, with 23 bases in between.

The chain uses TRBV3-1 (or the pseudogene TRBV3-2) and TRBJ2-3, with 8 bases lining up with TRBD2. The germline V gene encodes CDR1 LGHDT and CDR2 YNNKEL (reference sequence). The CDR3 runs to 14 residues. Losses at the gene ends were 4 bases for V and 4 bases for J; bases not matched to a gene: 4. The DNA for the CDR3 is TGTGCCAGCAGCCCTCCAGCGGGAGCAGATACGCAGTATTTT. This gives the protein CASSPPAGADTQYF.

The chain has TRBV18 and TRBJ2-1; TRBD2 agrees at 12 bases. The germline V gene encodes CDR1 KGHSH and CDR2 LQKENI. The CDR3 is made up of 15 amino acids. J lost 8 bases, V lost 5 bases, and 7 bases had no gene match. CDR3 DNA sequence: TGTGCCAGCTCAGCGACTAGCGGGAGAGGCTATGAGCAGTTCTTC. Protein: CASSATSGRGYEQFF.

The chain joins TRBV7-3 to TRBJ2-1; the D is unclear. Deletions cut 5 bases from V and 4 bases from J, with 12 bases between. The length of the CDR3 is 14 residues. The germline gives CDR1 SGHTA, CDR2 FQGTGA. The CDR3 loop reads CASSPSGVYNEQFF. CDR3 DNA sequence: TGTGCCAGCAGCCCGAGTGGTGTGTACAATGAGCAGTTCTTC.

The CDR3 DNA follows: TGTGCCAGCAGACCGGGACTAGCGGGAAATGAGCAGTTCTTC. Protein sequence: CASRPGLAGNEQFF. V gene TRBV27 combines with J gene TRBJ2-1; 13 positions match TRBD2. This CDR3 region has 14 residues. V lost 6 bases to trimming and J lost 7 bases; unmatched junction nucleotides: 3. Germline lookup yields CDR1 MNHEY and CDR2 SMNVEV (reference sequence).

CDR3 in DNA: TGTGCCAGCTCACCTCTTCAGAATAATGAAAAACTGTTTTTT. This codes for CASSPLQNNEKLFF. The gene calls are TRBV18 and TRBJ1-4; D uncertain. This CDR3 has 14 amino acids. V was pared by 3 bases and J by 4 bases, with 9 bases between. Germline V gene data show CDR1 as KGHSH and CDR2 as LQKENI.

The table lists this clone with a count of one. The chain couples TRBV4-1 to TRBJ2-3; 10 bases match TRBD2. Germline assignment: CDR1 MGHRA and CDR2 YSYEKL. CDR3 size: 15 residues. The trim removed 1 base at V and 4 bases at J, leaving 2 bases unmatched. CDR3 coding DNA: TGCGCCAGCAGCCAAGTAGCGGGGGGCGCAGATACGCAGTATTTT. Amino acids: CASSQVAGGADTQYF.

This clone was seen just once. V gene TRBV7-9 combines with J gene TRBJ1-6; D uncertain. CDR1 SEHNR and CDR2 FQNEAQ come from the germline V gene (reference sequence). The CDR3 loop spans 18 amino acids. Trimming stripped 3 bases from V and 0 bases from J, with 15 bases between. In DNA form, the CDR3 reads TGTGCCAGCAGCTTTGGGAGTGCCTCGGGCTCCTATAATTCACCCCTCCACTTT. This sequence encodes CASSFGSASGSYNSPLHF.

Comment on this clone: It is unclear where the CDR3 begins or ends on the DNA, so no DNA is shown, and the CDR3 is as TCRdb lists it. The chain couples TRBV28 to TRBJ2-7; the table's D call, TRBD1, was not checked against the DNA. From its first to its last residue, the CDR3 has 15 amino acids. From germline, CDR1 is MDHEN and CDR2 SYDVKM. The chain's CDR3 is CASSFSGQGLGEQYV.

This clone occurred once. J is TRBJ1-4 and V is TRBV2, with unresolved D. The CDR3 length is 12 residues. Trimming stripped 5 bases from V and 10 bases from J, with 11 bases between. Looked up from germline, CDR1 is SNHLY and CDR2 is FYNNEI. The DNA for the CDR3 is TGTGCCAGCAGTCCCCGCGGGGTAAAACTGTTTTTT. Its protein product is CASSPRGVKLFF.